Listed here is a single TCR beta chain. Its cognate antigen has yet to be identified. No per-base quality is available; no much larger clone lies one base away. These data belong to a study of Tregs in tolerant kidney transplant recipients (dated by TCRdb to about 2019). Describing the broader study: TCRbeta sequencing was used in the study to identify donor-specific regulatory T cells before combined kidney and bone marrow transplantation, and the identified cells were then tracked after transplant. In a few healthy controls, several methods of expanding Tregs specific for an allogeneic donor were compared by TCRbeta repertoire sequencing.

Results the study describes overall, beyond this receptor: Because the study included only a small number of patients, the results must be confirmed in larger populations and under other immunosuppression protocols. Although technical replication error seemed to be minimal, the question of biological reproducibility was not addressed directly. Expanding Tregs with activated donor B cells appeared to identify the most biologically relevant and donor-specific TCRbeta repertoire.

The CDR3, from cysteine to phenylalanine, totals 15 residues. Only the CDR3 portion is preserved as DNA: 45 bases, with reading frame beginning at the first base. V was cut back by 6 bases and J by 4 bases, leaving a gap of 17 bases between them. CDR1 MGHRA and CDR2 YSYEKL were looked up in the germline V gene. For TCRbeta CDR3 sequencing, genomic DNA from the sorted cells was extracted using the QIAGEN DNeasy Blood and Tissue Kit. Through immunoSEQ, high-throughput TCRbeta CDR3 sequencing was done commercially, including PCR amplification with internal controls and bias correction. The paper's data handling went like this. A unique productive TCRbeta sequence was defined by the CDR3 nucleotide sequence when primers matched, and otherwise by the CDR3 amino acid sequence together with the Vbeta and Jbeta genes. As a correction for sorting error, sequences shared between sorted populations at a frequency ratio of 2:1 or less were discarded, and the remaining shared sequences were assigned to the higher population. Sequences were defined as donor-reactive when expanded at least 5-fold in CFSE-low cells versus unstimulated cells and present at a frequency of at least 0.01% in CFSE-low cells. Repertoire divergence was quantified by Jensen-Shannon divergence using the top 100 TCRbeta sequences ranked by frequency. For samples with multiple sequencing runs, sorting error was corrected in each run separately before the runs were combined. TCRdb holds this immuneACCESS table with in-frame rearrangements only. Some clones are missing; in checked studies, unresolved V genes explain under half, and the rest has no known cause. From that table come the V and J calls and clone size; the DNA was used to work out D and trimming. The sample yields 75,000 to 95,000 clones; roughly nine tenths were counted once. Over 4% of the sample belongs to the ten largest clones.

Thawed PBMCs were FACS-sorted into unstimulated Tregs (CD4+CD25+CD127-), CD4+ non-Tregs (CD4+CD25-), CD4 cells and CD8 cells. Healthy control blood came either as purchased buffy coats or from healthy volunteers. Healthy control blood was processed to PBMCs with a Ficoll density gradient and then cryopreserved, whereas patient PBMCs were collected both before and after transplant. The chain is made from TRBV4-1 and TRBJ2-3; the D gene may be TRBD1 or TRBD2, since each aligns over 7 bases. Sequenced sample: CD8+ T cells from blood. This clonotype was sampled from a human donor in good health. The DNA sequence is given as TGCGCCAGCAGACAACGGAGCGGGACAGCAGATACGCAGTATTTT. Translation gives CASRQRSGTADTQYF.